What follows are 11 T cell receptor beta chains derived from one specimen sequenced in a study of blood T cell repertoires in COVID-19. Method: immunoSEQ multiplex PCR; TCRdb's copy keeps in-frame clones and lacks some. The sample has some 69,000 clones, 90% seen once. The specimen was peripheral blood. The receptors shown here come from a man over 45 with COVID-19, enrolled during active disease.

The V and J genes are TRBV7-6 and TRBJ2-2; TRBD1 matches at 9 bases. The CDR3 length is 15 residues. Germline V gene lookup returns CDR1 SGHVS and CDR2 FNYEAQ. Trimming removed 3 bases from V and 6 bases from J; junction bases left unmatched: 5. Here the CDR3 reads CASSLLGQGPGELFF. The DNA of the CDR3 is TGTGCCAGCAGCTTGCTGGGACAGGGACCCGGGGAGCTGTTTTTT.

A remark on this clone: At one end, the junction sequence differs from germline, possibly due to a read error. The chain carries TRBV10-1 and TRBJ2-5, with D possibly matching TRBD2 (6 bases). Germline V gene sequence: CDR1 WNHNN, CDR2 SYGVQD (reference sequence). The CDR3 extends over 16 amino acids. CDR3: CARSGGGLWYQETQYF. The DNA of the CDR3 is TGCGCCAGAAGTGGAGGAGGGTTGTGGTACCAAGAGACCCAGTACTTC.

V and J are TRBV30 and TRBJ2-1; the D gene is possibly TRBD1 (6 bases). The CDR3 has 14 amino acids. Trimming shortened V by 0 bases and J by 7 bases, and 13 bases separated the two germline ends. Germline CDR1 GTSNPN, CDR2 SVGIG (reference sequence). In DNA form, the CDR3 reads TGTGCCTGGAGTGTAAGTTGGGGGCGTAATGAGCAGTTCTTC. Translation gives CAWSVSWGRNEQFF.

V gene TRBV3-1 (or the pseudogene TRBV3-2) combines with J gene TRBJ1-5; 7 bases agree with TRBD1. This CDR3 is 16 amino acids long. Germline CDR1 reads LGHDT; CDR2 reads YNNKEL (reference sequence). V shed 4 bases and J 4 bases; nucleotides not matched to a gene: 10. DNA of the CDR3: TGTGCCAGCAGCCCAAAGACAGGGCGCGGGAATCAGCCCCAGCATTTT. Protein product: CASSPKTGRGNQPQHF.

The chain carries TRBV6-5 and TRBJ1-2, with 11 bases matching TRBD1. Trimming removed 6 bases from V and 3 bases from J; junction bases left unmatched: 3. Per the germline V gene, CDR1 is MNHEY and CDR2 is SVGAGI. The CDR3 sequence is 14 residues long. The CDR3, as DNA: TGTGCCAGCAGCGGGACAGGGGGGGACTATGGCTACACCTTC. This translates into CASSGTGGDYGYTF.

The chain employs TRBV9 and TRBJ2-7; 7 nucleotides line up with TRBD2. Losses at the gene ends were 4 bases for V and 7 bases for J; bases not matched to a gene: 8. Germline V gene lookup returns CDR1 SGDLS and CDR2 YYNGEE. CDR3 length: 13 residues. The CDR3 nucleotides read TGTGCCAGCAGCCCCAAAGTGGGGGGGGAGCAGTACTTC. It specifies CASSPKVGGEQYF.

The chain has TRBV29-1 and TRBJ2-6; 10 nucleotides align to TRBD2. Germline V lookup: CDR1 SQVTM, CDR2 ANQGSEA. Germline trimming cut 6 bases from V and 3 bases from J; bases unmatched to any gene: 11. The CDR3 is 17 amino acids. The CDR3 DNA follows: TGCAGCGTCCTTTCGAGCGGGAGGGTATTTGGGGCCAACGTCCTGACTTTC. This encodes CSVLSSGRVFGANVLTF. Using reference TRBV29-1 and TRBJ2-6 for the parts outside the CDR3, the full variable domain is SAVISQKPSRDICQRGTSLTIQCQVDSQVTMMFWYRQQPGQSLTLIATANQGSEATYESGFVIDKFPISRPNLTFSTLTVSNMSPEDSSIYLCSVLSSGRVFGANVLTFGAGSRLTVL.

V gene TRBV27 combines with J gene TRBJ1-2, with 8 bases identical to TRBD1. This CDR3 is 14 amino acids long. Germline assignment: CDR1 MNHEY and CDR2 SMNVEV (reference sequence). The junction had 5 bases not matched to a gene; V was cut back by 6 bases and J by 2 bases. In DNA form, the CDR3 reads TGTGCCAGCAGGCAACAGGGGGGGAACTATGGCTACACCTTC. This sequence encodes CASRQQGGNYGYTF.

The CDR3, as DNA: TGTGCCAGCGGACTCCTAGCCAAAAACATTCAGTACTTC. Residues: CASGLLAKNIQYF. This chain connects TRBV3-1 (or the pseudogene TRBV3-2) to TRBJ2-4; a weak D match, TRBD2 (5 bases). Trimming took 8 bases from V and 0 from J, leaving 8 bases between them. Germline CDR1 and CDR2: LGHDT and YNNKEL (reference sequence). This CDR3 comprises 13 residues.

The rearrangement links TRBV5-1 to TRBJ1-1; 10 bases agree with TRBD1. J gave up 3 bases and V 4 bases, and 3 bases lay outside the gene matches. Per germline, CDR1 SGHRS and CDR2 YFSETQ. The CDR3 spans 14 residues. This chain's CDR3 is CASSLDRGDTEAFF. In DNA, the CDR3 is TGCGCCAGCAGCCTGGACAGGGGGGACACTGAAGCTTTCTTT. The variable domain in full, with the rest retrieved from reference TRBV5-1 and TRBJ1-1, is KAGVTQTPRYLIKTRGQQVTLSCSPISGHRSVSWYQQTPGQGLQFLFEYFSETQRNKGNFPGRFSGRQFSNSRSEMNVSTLELGDSALYLCASSLDRGDTEAFFGQGTRLTVV.

The genes are TRBV7-2 and TRBJ1-1; D not certain. CDR3 length: 13 residues. Germline lookup yields CDR1 SGHTA and CDR2 FQGNSA. With 5 bases removed from V and 5 bases from J, the gap between germline ends came to 12 bases. The CDR3 bases are TGTGCCAGCAGCAGGTTCACGGGGACTGAAGCTTTCTTT. Its protein is CASSRFTGTEAFF.